This T cell receptor beta chain comes out of a study of T cells in pancreatic ductal adenocarcinoma. Study results and limitations: Comparisons of tumor and blood clonality may show falsely lower tumor diversity. The resected pancreatic cancer cohort was biased toward the minority with early-stage disease. Unique clonotypes were about 8.2-fold more numerous in blood than in tumor.

The selected patients with pancreatic ductal adenocarcinoma had surgery but no neoadjuvant therapy. TCRdb's copy holds only in-frame clones and misses some; the assay was immunoSEQ multiplex PCR. The sample records about 29,000 clones, just over 90% being singletons. Germline lookup yields CDR1 MNHNY and CDR2 SVGAGI (reference sequence). V lost 2 bases and J lost 0, with 5 bases in between. The CDR3 has 14 amino acids. With regard to this clone: Its target is unknown.

This sequence originates from a human donor with pancreatic ductal adenocarcinoma. Sequencing was carried out using PBMCs. V is TRBV6-6 and J is TRBJ1-3; D not certain. The CDR3 DNA sequence: TGTGCCAGCAGTTACGGCCACTCTGGAAACACCATATATTTT. Protein: CASSYGHSGNTIYF.